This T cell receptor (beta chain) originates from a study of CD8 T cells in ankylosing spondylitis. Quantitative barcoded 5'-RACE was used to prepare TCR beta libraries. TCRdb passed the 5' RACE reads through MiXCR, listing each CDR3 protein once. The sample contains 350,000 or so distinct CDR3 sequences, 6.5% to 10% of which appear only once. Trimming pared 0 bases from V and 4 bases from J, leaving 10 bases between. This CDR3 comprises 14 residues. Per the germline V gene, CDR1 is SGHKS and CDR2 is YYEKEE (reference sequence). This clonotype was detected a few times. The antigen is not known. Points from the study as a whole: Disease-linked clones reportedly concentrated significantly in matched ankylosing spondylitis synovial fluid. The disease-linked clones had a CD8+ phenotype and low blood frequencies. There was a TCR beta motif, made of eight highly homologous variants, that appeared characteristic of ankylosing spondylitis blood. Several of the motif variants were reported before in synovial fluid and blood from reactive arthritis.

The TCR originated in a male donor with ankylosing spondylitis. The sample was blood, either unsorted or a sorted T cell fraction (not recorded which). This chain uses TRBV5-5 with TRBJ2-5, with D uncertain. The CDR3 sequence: CASSLVGIGETQYF. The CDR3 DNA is TGTGCCAGCAGCTTGGTTGGTATCGGAGAGACCCAGTACTTC. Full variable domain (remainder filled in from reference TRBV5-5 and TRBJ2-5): DAGVTQSPTHLIKTRGQQVTLRCSPISGHKSVSWYQQVLGQGPQFIFQYYEKEERGRGNFPDRFSARQFPNYSSELNVNALLLGDSALYLCASSLVGIGETQYFGPGTRLLVL.